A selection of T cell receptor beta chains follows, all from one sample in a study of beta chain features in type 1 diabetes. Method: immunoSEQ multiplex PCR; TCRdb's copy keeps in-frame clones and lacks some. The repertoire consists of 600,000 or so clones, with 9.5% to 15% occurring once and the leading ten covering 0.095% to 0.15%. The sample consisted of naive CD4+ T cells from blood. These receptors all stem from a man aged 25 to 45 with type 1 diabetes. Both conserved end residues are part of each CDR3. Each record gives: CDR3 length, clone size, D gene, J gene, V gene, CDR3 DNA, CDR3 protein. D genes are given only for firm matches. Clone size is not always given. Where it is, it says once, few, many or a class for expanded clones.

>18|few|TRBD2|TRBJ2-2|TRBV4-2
TGTGCCAGCAGCCAAGATCTTGAGCGGGGGATGAACACCGGGGAGCTGTTTTTT
CASSQDLERGMNTGELFF
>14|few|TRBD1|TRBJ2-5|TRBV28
TGTGCCAGCAGTGGTGACAGGGGGCGGGAGACCCAGTACTTC
CASSGDRGRETQYF
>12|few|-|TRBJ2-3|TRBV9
TGTGCCAGCAGCGTGGATCCAGATACGCAGTATTTT
CASSVDPDTQYF
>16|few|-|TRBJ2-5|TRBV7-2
-
CASSFGSGAVQETQYF
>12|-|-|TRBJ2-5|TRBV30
TGTGCCTGGAGGCGACAGGAGGAGACCCAGTACTTC
CAWRRQEETQYF
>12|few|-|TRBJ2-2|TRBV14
TGTGCCAGCAGCCAATCAACCGGGGAGCTGTTTTTT
CASSQSTGELFF
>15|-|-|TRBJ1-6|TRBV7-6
TGTGCCAGCAGCTTAGTTGCAGGGAATAATTCACCCCTCCACTTT
CASSLVAGNNSPLHF
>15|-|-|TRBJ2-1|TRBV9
TGTGCCAGCAGCGTAGACCAGGGGAGTTACAATGAGCAGTTCTTC
CASSVDQGSYNEQFF
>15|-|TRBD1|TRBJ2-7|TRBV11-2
TGTGCCAGCAGCACGCGAGGACAGGGTCTCCACGAGCAGTACTTC
CASSTRGQGLHEQYF
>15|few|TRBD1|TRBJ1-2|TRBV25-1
TGTGCCAGCAGTGACGCAGGGGGCGCGGACTATGGCTACACCTTC
CASSDAGGADYGYTF
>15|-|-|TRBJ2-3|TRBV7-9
TGTGCCAGCAGCCCCCGTCGGTGGGACACAGATACGCAGTATTTT
CASSPRRWDTDTQYF
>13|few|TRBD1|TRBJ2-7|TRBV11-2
TGTGCCAGCAGCTCGGACAGGGCGGGCGAGCAGTACTTC
CASSSDRAGEQYF
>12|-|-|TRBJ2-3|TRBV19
TGTGCCAGTACCGCGGCGACAGATACGCAGTATTTT
CASTAATDTQYF
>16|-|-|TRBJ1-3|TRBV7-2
TGTGCCAGCAGCTTATGGAGCCCAGACACTGGAAACACCATATATTTT
CASSLWSPDTGNTIYF
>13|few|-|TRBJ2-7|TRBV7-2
TGTGCCAGCAGCTCTTTTAGCTCCTACGAGCAGTACTTC
CASSSFSSYEQYF
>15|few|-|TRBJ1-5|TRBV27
TGTGCCAGCAGTTTATCGGCGACAGCAGTTCAGCCCCAGCATTTT
CASSLSATAVQPQHF
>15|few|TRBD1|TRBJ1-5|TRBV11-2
TGTGCCAGCAGCATCGACAGGGGGCTCAATCAGCCCCAGCATTTT
CASSIDRGLNQPQHF
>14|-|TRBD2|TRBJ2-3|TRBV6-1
TGTGCCAGCAGCCTAGCGGGGGGGCCAGATACGCAGTATTTT
CASSLAGGPDTQYF
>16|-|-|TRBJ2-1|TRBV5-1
TGCGCCAGCAGCCCCGGGGGTCGGGGCAGGGTGGATGAGCAGTTCTTC
CASSPGGRGRVDEQFF
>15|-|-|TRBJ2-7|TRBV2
TGTGCCAGCAGTGAGTTGGGAGACAGCCTCTACGAGCAGTACTTC
CASSELGDSLYEQYF
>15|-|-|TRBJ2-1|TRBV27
TGTGCCAGCAGACTGACAGGTAACTCCTACAATGAGCAGTTCTTC
CASRLTGNSYNEQFF
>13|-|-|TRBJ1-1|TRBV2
TGTGCCAGTGGGGGACCGTTGAACACTGAAGCTTTCTTT
CASGGPLNTEAFF
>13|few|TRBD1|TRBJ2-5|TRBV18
TGTGCCAGCTGTGGACAGGCTCAAGAGACCCAGTACTTC
CASCGQAQETQYF
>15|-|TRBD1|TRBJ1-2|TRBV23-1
TGCGCCAGCACTGAGGGGGACAGGGAGACCTATGGCTACACCTTC
CASTEGDRETYGYTF
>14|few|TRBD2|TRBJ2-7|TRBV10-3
TGTGCCACTGCCCTAGCGGGGGGGAGAGGCGAGCAGTACTTC
CATALAGGRGEQYF
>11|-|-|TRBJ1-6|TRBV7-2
TGTGCCAGCAGCTCTTCGGGACGCCTCCACTTT
CASSSSGRLHF
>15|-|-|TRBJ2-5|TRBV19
TGTGCCAGTAGTAAAAGCTCAGGGGTGGGAGAGACCCAGTACTTC
CASSKSSGVGETQYF
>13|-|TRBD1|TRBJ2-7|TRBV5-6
TGTGCCAGCAGATACAGGACAGGCTACGAGCAGTACTTC
CASRYRTGYEQYF
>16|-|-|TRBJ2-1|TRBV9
TGTGCCAGCAGCGTAGATTCCCACGGGTCCTACAATGAGCAGTTCTTC
CASSVDSHGSYNEQFF
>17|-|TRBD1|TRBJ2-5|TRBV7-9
TGTGCCAGCAGCTTAAATGGGCCTATCAGGGGGAGAGAGACCCAGTACTTC
CASSLNGPIRGRETQYF
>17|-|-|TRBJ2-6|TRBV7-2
TGTGCCAGCAGCTTTTCGGGCAGCCACTCTGGGGCCAACGTCCTGACTTTC
CASSFSGSHSGANVLTF